This T cell receptor beta chain was captured by sequencing in a study of identical twins. Study conclusions and caveats: Cross-sectional statistics underpinned the conclusions; the same donors were not followed. Fewer insertions were carried by abundant cord blood beta clonotypes, but none was seen in memory repertoires.

Deletions cut 0 bases from V and 1 base from J, with 9 bases between. The germline CDR1 and CDR2 sequences are SGHVS and FQNEAQ. This CDR3 region has 15 residues. Each cDNA held unique molecular identifiers, and template switching gave it a universal primer site. Via MiXCR, TCRdb re-called the 5' RACE reads, giving one row per CDR3 protein. This repertoire shows about 340,000 distinct CDR3 sequences, 8.5% to 10% found once; its top ten account for approximately 9.3%. This clonotype was seen many times. Its target is unknown. This chain connects TRBV7-8 to TRBJ1-1, with D unresolved. The sequenced sample consisted of naive T cells sorted from blood. The receptor comes from a woman aged 45 to 65 in good health. The CDR3 nucleotides are TGTGCCAGCAGCTTAGCACGGCGGAAGAACACTGAAGCTTTCTTT. Translation gives CASSLARRKNTEAFF.